A selection of T cell receptor beta chains follows, all from one sample in a study of cytomegalovirus exposure and HLA in healthy donors. Assay used: immunoSEQ multiplex PCR; TCRdb lists only in-frame clones, some missing. The data show around 190,000 clones, about 77% seen once. Sequenced: PBMCs. The receptor source for this set is a woman in her twenties or thirties in good health and CMV-seronegative. Each CDR3 is given with its conserved first and last residue. Each record gives: V gene, J gene, D gene, clone size, CDR3 protein, CDR3 DNA. D genes are given only for firm matches. Size is stated for part of the rows, as once, few or many counts, or as a class when the clone is expanded.

v_call: TRBV9; j_call: TRBJ2-3; d_call: TRBD2; clone_size: -; cdr3_aa: CASGGSGSGDTQYF; cdr3_nt: TGTGCCAGCGGAGGCAGCGGGAGCGGAGATACGCAGTATTTT
v_call: TRBV18; j_call: TRBJ1-6; d_call: TRBD1; clone_size: -; cdr3_aa: CASRGDRNSPLHF; cdr3_nt: TGTGCCAGCCGTGGGGACAGAAATTCACCCCTCCACTTT
v_call: TRBV2; j_call: TRBJ1-1; d_call: -; clone_size: few; cdr3_aa: CASERGRDTEAFF; cdr3_nt: TGTGCCAGCGAGCGGGGGAGAGATACTGAAGCTTTCTTT
v_call: TRBV5-1; j_call: TRBJ2-7; d_call: -; clone_size: few; cdr3_aa: CASSFLYEQYF; cdr3_nt: TGCGCCAGCAGCTTTCTTTACGAGCAGTACTTC
v_call: TRBV7-9; j_call: TRBJ2-3; d_call: TRBD2; clone_size: -; cdr3_aa: CASNRGGADTQYF; cdr3_nt: TGTGCCAGCAACCGGGGGGGGGCAGATACGCAGTATTTT
v_call: TRBV7-9; j_call: TRBJ2-7; d_call: -; clone_size: few; cdr3_aa: CASRIGAEYYEQYF; cdr3_nt: TGTGCCAGCAGAATAGGGGCCGAATACTACGAGCAGTACTTC
v_call: TRBV6-5; j_call: TRBJ2-7; d_call: TRBD1; clone_size: -; cdr3_aa: CASSNDRGWPYEQYF; cdr3_nt: TGTGCCAGCAGCAACGACAGGGGTTGGCCCTACGAGCAGTACTTC
v_call: TRBV18; j_call: TRBJ1-6; d_call: TRBD1; clone_size: -; cdr3_aa: CASSQSDRGSYSPLHF; cdr3_nt: TGTGCCAGCTCACAATCTGACAGGGGGTCTTATTCACCCCTCCACTTT
v_call: TRBV5-4; j_call: TRBJ2-7; d_call: TRBD2; clone_size: -; cdr3_aa: CASSWGTSGNTYEQYF; cdr3_nt: TGTGCCAGCAGCTGGGGGACTAGCGGGAACACCTACGAGCAGTACTTC
v_call: TRBV7-2; j_call: TRBJ2-2; d_call: TRBD1; clone_size: -; cdr3_aa: CASSLRGPVSTGELFF; cdr3_nt: TGTGCCAGCAGCCTTAGGGGGCCTGTATCCACCGGGGAGCTGTTTTTT
v_call: TRBV4-2; j_call: TRBJ2-7; d_call: TRBD2; clone_size: -; cdr3_aa: CASSPKLLAGGGPYEQYF; cdr3_nt: TGTGCCAGCAGCCCGAAGCTCTTGGCGGGAGGGGGGCCCTACGAGCAGTACTTC
v_call: TRBV10-1; j_call: TRBJ1-1; d_call: -; clone_size: -; cdr3_aa: CASSESFAVTEAFF; cdr3_nt: TGCGCCAGCAGTGAGTCATTCGCAGTGACTGAAGCTTTCTTT
v_call: TRBV29-1; j_call: TRBJ2-1; d_call: -; clone_size: -; cdr3_aa: CSASYEVYNEQFF; cdr3_nt: TGCAGCGCCTCGTACGAGGTGTACAATGAGCAGTTCTTC
v_call: TRBV5-1; j_call: TRBJ2-1; d_call: -; clone_size: -; cdr3_aa: CASRLGVASSYNEQFF; cdr3_nt: TGCGCCAGCAGGCTAGGAGTTGCCAGCTCCTACAATGAGCAGTTCTTC
v_call: TRBV6-1; j_call: TRBJ1-5; d_call: -; clone_size: -; cdr3_aa: CASSGGTSYLSNQPQHF; cdr3_nt: TGTGCCAGCAGTGGAGGGACTTCCTACCTTAGCAATCAGCCCCAGCATTTT
v_call: TRBV6-5; j_call: TRBJ1-2; d_call: -; clone_size: -; cdr3_aa: CASSYLQGRVTGYTF; cdr3_nt: TGTGCCAGCAGTTACTTACAGGGAAGGGTCACGGGCTACACCTTC
v_call: TRBV27; j_call: TRBJ2-3; d_call: TRBD2; clone_size: -; cdr3_aa: CASSLQGTSGLDTQYF; cdr3_nt: TGTGCCAGCAGTTTACAAGGGACTAGCGGTCTAGATACGCAGTATTTT
v_call: TRBV2; j_call: TRBJ1-4; d_call: -; clone_size: -; cdr3_aa: CASSGQIPTNEKLFF; cdr3_nt: TGTGCCAGCAGTGGACAGATCCCAACTAATGAAAAACTGTTTTTT
v_call: TRBV10-3; j_call: TRBJ1-6; d_call: -; clone_size: -; cdr3_aa: CAISESIGGVRDSPLHF; cdr3_nt: TGTGCCATCAGTGAGTCCATCGGGGGGGTCAGGGATTCACCCCTCCACTTT
v_call: TRBV19; j_call: TRBJ2-1; d_call: -; clone_size: -; cdr3_aa: CASSAGQTYNEQFF; cdr3_nt: TGTGCCAGTAGTGCCGGACAGACCTACAATGAGCAGTTCTTC
v_call: TRBV19; j_call: TRBJ1-1; d_call: -; clone_size: few; cdr3_aa: CASTGGGVGDSGAFF; cdr3_nt: TGTGCCAGTACGGGCGGCGGGGTAGGGGATAGCGGAGCTTTCTTT
v_call: TRBV15; j_call: TRBJ2-7; d_call: TRBD1; clone_size: -; cdr3_aa: CATSRDRGEQYF; cdr3_nt: TGTGCCACCAGCAGAGACAGGGGGGAGCAGTACTTC
v_call: TRBV5-4; j_call: TRBJ2-3; d_call: -; clone_size: -; cdr3_aa: CASSLVSDTQYF; cdr3_nt: TGTGCCAGCAGCTTGGTTTCTGATACGCAGTATTTT
v_call: TRBV5-4; j_call: TRBJ1-2; d_call: TRBD1; clone_size: -; cdr3_aa: CASSLDRGYGYTF; cdr3_nt: TGTGCCAGCAGCCTCGACAGGGGCTATGGCTACACCTTC
v_call: TRBV30; j_call: TRBJ1-2; d_call: -; clone_size: -; cdr3_aa: CAWRRGVPTSNYGYTF; cdr3_nt: TGTGCCTGGAGGCGAGGAGTACCAACTTCTAACTATGGCTACACCTTC
v_call: TRBV7-3; j_call: TRBJ2-1; d_call: TRBD2; clone_size: -; cdr3_aa: CASSHRPGRDNEQFF; cdr3_nt: TGTGCCAGCAGCCATAGACCCGGGAGGGACAATGAGCAGTTCTTC
v_call: TRBV9; j_call: TRBJ2-3; d_call: -; clone_size: -; cdr3_aa: CASNRGGITDTQYF; cdr3_nt: TGTGCCAGCAACCGGGGTGGAATAACAGATACGCAGTATTTT
v_call: TRBV6-5; j_call: TRBJ1-5; d_call: TRBD1; clone_size: -; cdr3_aa: CASSHDRAFNQPQHF; cdr3_nt: TGTGCCAGCAGCCATGACAGGGCGTTCAATCAGCCCCAGCATTTT
v_call: TRBV6-5; j_call: TRBJ2-7; d_call: TRBD2; clone_size: -; cdr3_aa: CASTLAGGSYEQYF; cdr3_nt: TGTGCCAGCACCTTAGCGGGAGGGTCCTACGAGCAGTACTTC
v_call: TRBV19; j_call: TRBJ2-2; d_call: TRBD1; clone_size: -; cdr3_aa: CATRQGAGTGELFF; cdr3_nt: TGTGCCACACGACAGGGGGCAGGGACCGGGGAGCTGTTTTTT
v_call: TRBV6-1; j_call: TRBJ2-5; d_call: -; clone_size: -; cdr3_aa: CASSEFRVQETQYF; cdr3_nt: TGTGCCAGCAGTGAATTCCGGGTACAAGAGACCCAGTACTTC
v_call: TRBV28; j_call: TRBJ1-1; d_call: -; clone_size: -; cdr3_aa: CASSLGGGTEAFF; cdr3_nt: TGTGCCAGCAGTTTGGGGGGAGGCACTGAAGCTTTCTTT
v_call: TRBV5-5; j_call: TRBJ1-1; d_call: TRBD1; clone_size: -; cdr3_aa: CASSLAGGVEAFF; cdr3_nt: TGTGCCAGCAGCTTGGCAGGGGGCGTTGAAGCTTTCTTT
v_call: TRBV6-5; j_call: TRBJ1-5; d_call: -; clone_size: -; cdr3_aa: CASSPTGNQPQHF; cdr3_nt: TGTGCCAGCAGTCCCACAGGTAATCAGCCCCAGCATTTT
v_call: TRBV5-8; j_call: TRBJ1-4; d_call: TRBD1; clone_size: -; cdr3_aa: CASRRTGTNEKLFF; cdr3_nt: TGTGCCAGCAGAAGGACAGGAACGAATGAAAAACTGTTTTTT
v_call: TRBV2; j_call: TRBJ2-7; d_call: TRBD1; clone_size: once; cdr3_aa: CASRYRDRGKRSGYEQYF; cdr3_nt: TGTGCCAGCAGGTACCGGGACAGGGGGAAAAGGTCTGGCTACGAGCAGTACTTC
v_call: TRBV6-5; j_call: TRBJ2-7; d_call: TRBD2; clone_size: -; cdr3_aa: CASSLLAEAYEQYF; cdr3_nt: TGTGCCAGCAGTTTACTAGCGGAGGCCTACGAGCAGTACTTC
v_call: TRBV7-2; j_call: TRBJ2-1; d_call: TRBD2; clone_size: -; cdr3_aa: CASSFLKLTSGRGDEQFF; cdr3_nt: TGTGCCAGCAGCTTCCTAAAATTGACTAGCGGGAGGGGCGATGAGCAGTTCTTC
v_call: TRBV7-2; j_call: TRBJ2-5; d_call: -; clone_size: -; cdr3_aa: CASSLGGYQETQYF; cdr3_nt: TGTGCCAGCAGCCTTGGGGGCTACCAAGAGACCCAGTACTTC
v_call: TRBV7-9; j_call: TRBJ2-1; d_call: TRBD1; clone_size: few; cdr3_aa: CASSLEGAGRNEQFF; cdr3_nt: TGTGCCAGCAGCTTAGAGGGGGCAGGGCGGAATGAGCAGTTCTTC
v_call: TRBV7-3; j_call: TRBJ1-1; d_call: -; clone_size: -; cdr3_aa: CASSLTPGLDTEAFF; cdr3_nt: TGTGCCAGCAGCTTAACTCCGGGGTTGGACACTGAAGCTTTCTTT
v_call: TRBV5-1; j_call: TRBJ2-5; d_call: -; clone_size: -; cdr3_aa: CASRKESASRETQYF; cdr3_nt: TGCGCCAGCAGGAAGGAGTCAGCCTCTAGGGAGACCCAGTACTTC
v_call: TRBV10-3; j_call: TRBJ2-3; d_call: TRBD2; clone_size: -; cdr3_aa: CAISPGLANTDTQYF; cdr3_nt: TGTGCCATCAGCCCTGGACTAGCGAACACAGATACGCAGTATTTT
v_call: TRBV27; j_call: TRBJ2-7; d_call: TRBD2; clone_size: once; cdr3_aa: CASSLLVVAGGSPYEQYF; cdr3_nt: TGTGCCAGCAGTTTATTGGTCGTAGCGGGAGGATCCCCCTACGAGCAGTACTTC
v_call: TRBV10-3; j_call: TRBJ1-1; d_call: TRBD1; clone_size: once; cdr3_aa: CATGTAEGTEAFF; cdr3_nt: TGTGCCACAGGGACAGCCGAGGGAACTGAAGCTTTCTTT
v_call: TRBV19; j_call: TRBJ1-1; d_call: -; clone_size: -; cdr3_aa: CASSALWKEFDTEAFF; cdr3_nt: TGTGCCAGTAGTGCCTTGTGGAAGGAGTTTGACACTGAAGCTTTCTTT
v_call: TRBV19; j_call: TRBJ2-7; d_call: -; clone_size: -; cdr3_aa: CASSPQTGFTYEQYF; cdr3_nt: TGTGCCAGTAGTCCGCAGACAGGTTTTACCTACGAGCAGTACTTC
v_call: TRBV18; j_call: TRBJ2-5; d_call: TRBD1; clone_size: once; cdr3_aa: CASSPLQGQQETQYF; cdr3_nt: TGTGCCAGCTCACCATTGCAGGGACAGCAAGAGACCCAGTACTTC
v_call: TRBV7-9; j_call: TRBJ1-5; d_call: TRBD1; clone_size: -; cdr3_aa: CASSRDREQPQHF; cdr3_nt: TGTGCCAGCAGCCGGGACAGGGAACAGCCCCAGCATTTT
v_call: TRBV5-4; j_call: TRBJ2-7; d_call: -; clone_size: -; cdr3_aa: CASSTARESEQYF; cdr3_nt: TGTGCCAGCAGCACCGCACGGGAGTCCGAGCAGTACTTC
v_call: TRBV18; j_call: TRBJ1-4; d_call: TRBD1; clone_size: -; cdr3_aa: CASSPGTGREKLFF; cdr3_nt: TGTGCCAGCTCACCCGGGACAGGGCGTGAAAAACTGTTTTTT
v_call: TRBV19; j_call: TRBJ1-1; d_call: TRBD1; clone_size: -; cdr3_aa: CASSHRTGETEAFF; cdr3_nt: TGTGCCAGTAGTCATAGGACAGGGGAAACTGAAGCTTTCTTT
v_call: TRBV27; j_call: TRBJ1-1; d_call: -; clone_size: -; cdr3_aa: CASSLGALAGRGSLNTEAFF; cdr3_nt: TGTGCCAGCAGCCTGGGGGCCCTGGCGGGTAGGGGGTCCTTGAACACTGAAGCTTTCTTT
v_call: TRBV20-1; j_call: TRBJ2-7; d_call: -; clone_size: -; cdr3_aa: CSAGAAYEQYF; cdr3_nt: TGCAGTGCGGGGGCCGCCTACGAGCAGTACTTC
v_call: TRBV6-5; j_call: TRBJ1-5; d_call: TRBD1; clone_size: -; cdr3_aa: CASGTGAGNQPQHF; cdr3_nt: TGTGCCAGCGGAACAGGGGCAGGCAATCAGCCCCAGCATTTT
v_call: TRBV5-1; j_call: TRBJ1-1; d_call: -; clone_size: -; cdr3_aa: CASSFAFTRTAEAFF; cdr3_nt: TGCGCCAGCAGCTTCGCGTTCACAAGGACAGCTGAAGCTTTCTTT
v_call: TRBV7-9; j_call: TRBJ1-1; d_call: TRBD1; clone_size: -; cdr3_aa: CASSFQQGPTEAFF; cdr3_nt: TGTGCCAGCAGCTTTCAACAGGGGCCCACTGAAGCTTTCTTT
v_call: TRBV9; j_call: TRBJ1-3; d_call: -; clone_size: -; cdr3_aa: CASTGDGNTIYF; cdr3_nt: TGTGCCAGCACAGGGGATGGAAACACCATATATTTT
v_call: TRBV9; j_call: TRBJ2-3; d_call: TRBD2; clone_size: -; cdr3_aa: CASSMSTSGIFPDTQYF; cdr3_nt: TGTGCCAGCAGCATGTCGACTAGCGGGATCTTTCCGGATACGCAGTATTTT
v_call: TRBV30; j_call: TRBJ1-1; d_call: -; clone_size: -; cdr3_aa: CAWSVPEGSPEAFF; cdr3_nt: TGTGCCTGGAGTGTACCAGAAGGGAGCCCTGAAGCTTTCTTT